These 23 T cell receptor beta chains came from one sample sequenced in a study of T cell responses to AZD1222 COVID-19 vaccine. The protocol was immunoSEQ multiplex PCR, while the TCRdb copy is restricted to in-frame clones and leaves out a portion. The sample lists approximately 190,000 clones, more than 75% occurring once. Material: peripheral blood, obtained on day 0 of AZD1222 vaccination. The source is an adult in good health.

The chain is built from TRBV7-3 and TRBJ1-1; maybe TRBD1 (5 bases). CDR1 is SGHTA, CDR2 FQGTGA, per germline. V was cut by 1 base and J by 4 bases, with 7 bases left in between. CDR3 size: 13 residues. The CDR3 spells CASSLRRGTEAFF. The CDR3 DNA reads as TGTGCCAGCAGCTTAAGGAGGGGCACTGAAGCTTTCTTT.

V usage is TRBV24-1 and J usage is TRBJ2-3; D gene uncertain. This CDR3 is built from 15 residues. From germline, CDR1 is KGHDR and CDR2 SFDVKD. Trimming removed 4 bases from V and 0 bases from J, with 10 bases in between. CDR3 nucleotide sequence: TGTGCCACCAGTGACCCGACGGGTAGCACAGATACGCAGTATTTT. This gives the protein CATSDPTGSTDTQYF.

This clone was seen more than once but under ten times. V and J are TRBV7-3 and TRBJ1-2, with TRBD1 as a possible D gene (5 bases). Germline V CDR1 and CDR2: SGHTA, FQGTGA. This CDR3 comprises 13 residues. V lost 5 bases and J 6 bases, leaving 13 bases between the germline ends. The DNA of the CDR3 is TGTGCCAGCAGCAAGCAGGGTGGAGATGGCTACACCTTC. This sequence encodes CASSKQGGDGYTF.

The chain is built from TRBV7-9 and TRBJ2-5; a possible D gene is TRBD1 (6 bases). CDR1 SEHNR and CDR2 FQNEAQ come from the germline V gene (reference sequence). V shed 5 bases and J shed 1 base, with 14 bases lying between them. This CDR3 spans 15 amino acids. CDR3 DNA sequence: TGTGCCAGCAGCCGTGACAGGAGGCCCCAAGAGACCCAGTACTTC. It is translated as CASSRDRRPQETQYF.

Here the CDR3 DNA reads TGTGCCAGCAGTTTAGCAGGGGGCTACGAGCAGTACTTC. Translation: CASSLAGGYEQYF. The chain combines TRBV28 with TRBJ2-7; TRBD1 aligns across 7 bases. CDR1 MDHEN and CDR2 SYDVKM come from the germline V gene. After removal of 2 bases from V and 3 bases from J, the junction contained 1 base not matched to a gene. The CDR3 covers 13 residues.

The rearrangement uses TRBV7-9 and TRBJ1-4, with D maybe TRBD1 (6 bases). Germline V lookup: CDR1 SEHNR, CDR2 FQNEAQ (reference sequence). The CDR3 spans 14 residues. V was pared by 5 bases and J by 7 bases, with 14 bases between. CDR3 DNA: TGTGCCAGCAGCCAACAGGGTGTTCGTGAAAAACTGTTTTTT. Encoded protein: CASSQQGVREKLFF. Supplemented by reference TRBV7-9 and TRBJ1-4, the full variable domain reads DTGVSQNPRHKITKRGQNVTFRCDPISEHNRLYWYRQTLGQGPEFLTYFQNEAQLEKSRLLSDRFSAERPKGSFSTLEIQRTEQGDSAMYLCASSQQGVREKLFFGSGTQLSVL.

This clone was found a few times. This chain connects TRBV5-1 to TRBJ2-3, with D perhaps matching TRBD1 or TRBD2 (5 bases each). This CDR3 has 15 amino acids. The germline V gene has CDR1 SGHRS and CDR2 YFSETQ. V dropped 2 bases and J dropped 1 base, with 11 bases sitting between them. CDR3 nucleotides: TGCGCCAGCAGCTTAGGTCTGGGGGGCACAGATACGCAGTATTTT. Translating it yields CASSLGLGGTDTQYF.

V is TRBV5-1 and J is TRBJ1-4; 9 positions match TRBD1. Losses at the gene ends were 1 base for V and 4 bases for J; bases not matched to a gene: 8. Germline V gives CDR1 SGHRS, CDR2 YFSETQ. This CDR3 region has 17 residues. This CDR3 reads CASSLSPPGQGNEKLFF. The CDR3 nucleotides read TGCGCCAGCAGCTTGTCACCACCGGGACAGGGTAATGAAAAACTGTTTTTT.

The V call is TRBV19, the J call TRBJ2-1, with a tentative D call TRBD2 (5 bases). The ends were cut back, 10 bases at V and 4 bases at J, with 11 bases in the middle. CDR1 and CDR2 from the germline V gene are LNHDA and SQIVND (reference sequence). This CDR3 is built from 12 residues. CDR3 sequence: CATSRGYNEQFF. CDR3 bases: TGTGCCACAAGCCGGGGTTACAATGAGCAGTTCTTC.

As to this clone: A read error may account for a junction end that differs from germline. The chain has TRBV7-8 and TRBJ1-1, with a weak D call TRBD1 (5 bases). Germline V gene sequence: CDR1 SGHVS, CDR2 FQNEAQ. The CDR3 has 13 residues. The CDR3 spells CASSLALDTEAFF. The DNA of the CDR3 is TGTGCCAGCAGCTTAGCTCTGGACACTGAGGCTTTCTTT.

The chain combines TRBV7-6 with TRBJ2-7, with 12 bases that match TRBD2. This CDR3 contains 15 residues. Germline V CDR1 and CDR2: SGHVS, FNYEAQ. J gave up 3 bases and V 7 bases, and 7 bases lay outside the gene matches. DNA for the CDR3: TGTGCCAGCAACAACGGACTAGCGGGAATCTACGAGCAGTACTTC. Its translation is CASNNGLAGIYEQYF.

V and J are TRBV7-2 and TRBJ2-7, with 12 bases lining up with TRBD2. The CDR3 runs 14 residues. Germline V gives CDR1 SGHTA, CDR2 FQGNSA. Losses at the gene ends were 5 bases for V and 5 bases for J; bases not matched to a gene: 4. The CDR3 sequence is CASSQLAGGDEQYF. The CDR3 DNA reads as TGTGCCAGCAGCCAACTAGCGGGGGGTGACGAGCAGTACTTC.

The chain carries TRBV12-3 or TRBV12-4 and TRBJ2-7; no clear D gene. Deletions cut 5 bases from V and 6 bases from J, with 14 bases between. The CDR3 consists of 13 residues. CDR3 sequence reads: CASSADTFGEQYF. The CDR3 DNA sequence: TGTGCCAGCAGTGCCGACACGTTCGGCGAGCAGTACTTC.

The chain recombines TRBV3-1 (or the pseudogene TRBV3-2) with TRBJ2-7, with a tentative D call TRBD2 (5 bases). Looked up from germline, CDR1 is LGHDT and CDR2 is YNNKEL (reference sequence). This CDR3 has 14 amino acids. V was pared by 4 bases and J by 3 bases, with 13 bases between. The CDR3 DNA reads as TGTGCCAGCAGCCCTCTTACGGGGAACTACGAGCAGTACTTC. Translating gives CASSPLTGNYEQYF.

The gene calls are TRBV6-9 and TRBJ1-3, with D hard to call. The CDR3 sequence is 18 residues long. Germline lookup yields CDR1 MNHGY and CDR2 SVAAGI. The V and J ends lost 8 bases and 3 bases respectively, with 26 bases between them. The CDR3 coding sequence is TGTGCCAGCTCTAAGGGCGATCGATTTTCCTTTTTTGGAAACACCATATATTTT. This translates into CASSKGDRFSFFGNTIYF.

The chain couples TRBV6-1 to TRBJ1-3; D gene unclear. Trimming pared 2 bases from V and 6 bases from J, leaving 5 bases between. Germline V gene data show CDR1 as MNHNS and CDR2 as SASEGT. CDR3 length equals 12 residues. CDR3 protein: CASSERENTIYF. CDR3 bases: TGTGCCAGCAGTGAACGAGAAAACACCATATATTTT.

The genes are TRBV9 and TRBJ2-2; 12 bases are shared with TRBD2. The length of the CDR3 is 16 residues. Germline trimming cut 0 bases from V and 6 bases from J; bases unmatched to any gene: 3. Germline V gene data show CDR1 as SGDLS and CDR2 as YYNGEE. This chain's CDR3 is CASSVVTSGSPGELFF. The CDR3 DNA is TGTGCCAGCAGCGTAGTGACTAGCGGGAGCCCCGGGGAGCTGTTTTTT.

V gene TRBV7-3 combines with J gene TRBJ2-3; possibly TRBD2 for D (5 bases). The V end lost 3 bases, the J end lost 0 bases, and 7 bases lay between the germline ends. This CDR3 has 14 residues. CDR1 is SGHTA, CDR2 FQGTGA, per germline. In DNA, the CDR3 is TGTGCCAGCAGCTTGGCTAGCAGCACAGATACGCAGTATTTT. This gives the protein CASSLASSTDTQYF.

This clone was seen a handful of times. V usage is TRBV11-2 and J usage is TRBJ1-4, with D perhaps matching TRBD1 (5 bases). V was clipped by 1 base and J by 3 bases, with 12 bases between them. Germline V CDR1 and CDR2: SGHAT, FQNNGV. CDR3 length: 16 amino acids. The CDR3 reads CASSLGLGGANEKLFF. The DNA of the CDR3 is TGTGCCAGCAGCTTAGGTCTCGGGGGGGCTAATGAAAAACTGTTTTTT.

The chain recombines TRBV27 with TRBJ2-1; TRBD2 matches at 11 bases. The germline V gene encodes CDR1 MNHEY and CDR2 SMNVEV (reference sequence). The CDR3 runs to 15 residues. Trimming cost V 6 bases and J 5 bases; bases outside gene matches: 6. The CDR3 DNA reads TGTGCCAGCAGACTAGCGGGAGAAGGACACAATGAGCAGTTCTTC. This encodes CASRLAGEGHNEQFF.

This chain connects TRBV28 to TRBJ1-5; 7 nucleotides line up with TRBD1. The CDR3 length is 17 residues. Germline CDR1 MDHEN, CDR2 SYDVKM. J gave up 3 bases and V 4 bases, and 12 bases lay outside the gene matches. CDR3 DNA sequence: TGTGCCAGCAGTTCCGGGACAGCCTTGAGGCCCAATCAGCCCCAGCATTTT. Amino acids: CASSSGTALRPNQPQHF.

This clone was recorded once. The rearrangement uses TRBV27 and TRBJ2-7, with TRBD2 matching over 12 bases. CDR1 is MNHEY and CDR2 is SMNVEV in the germline V gene (reference sequence). The CDR3 totals 16 residues. V shed 4 bases and J 4 bases; nucleotides not matched to a gene: 8. CDR3 sequence: CASSSQLAGGYYEQYF. For the CDR3, the DNA is TGTGCCAGCAGTTCCCAACTAGCGGGAGGATATTACGAGCAGTACTTC.

The chain couples TRBV19 to TRBJ1-1; D is unresolved. Between the trimmed V and J ends, which lost 1 base and 2 bases, there was a span of 8 bases. The CDR3 extends over 14 amino acids. Germline V gene sequence: CDR1 LNHDA, CDR2 SQIVND (reference sequence). For the CDR3, the DNA is TGTGCCAGTAGTATAGCAGGATCTAACACTGAAGCTTTCTTT. Translated, it gives CASSIAGSNTEAFF.